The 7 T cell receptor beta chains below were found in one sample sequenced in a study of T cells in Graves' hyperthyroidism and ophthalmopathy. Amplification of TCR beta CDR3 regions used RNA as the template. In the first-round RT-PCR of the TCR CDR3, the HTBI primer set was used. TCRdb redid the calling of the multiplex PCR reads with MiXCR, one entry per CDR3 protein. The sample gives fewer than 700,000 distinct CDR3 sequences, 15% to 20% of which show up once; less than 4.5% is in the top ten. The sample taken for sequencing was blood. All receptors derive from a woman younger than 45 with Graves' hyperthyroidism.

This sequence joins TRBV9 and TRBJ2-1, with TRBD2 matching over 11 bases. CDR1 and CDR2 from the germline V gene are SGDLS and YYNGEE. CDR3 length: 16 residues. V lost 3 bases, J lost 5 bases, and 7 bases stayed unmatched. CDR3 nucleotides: TGTGCCAGCAGCGGACCCGGACTAGCGGGTCACAATGAGCAGTTCTTC. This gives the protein CASSGPGLAGHNEQFF. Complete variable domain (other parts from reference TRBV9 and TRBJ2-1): DSGVTQTPKHLITATGQRVTLRCSPRSGDLSVYWYQQSLDQGLQFLIQYYNGEERAKGNILERFSAQQFPDLHSELNLSSLELGDSALYFCASSGPGLAGHNEQFFGPGTRLTVL.

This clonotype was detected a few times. The CDR3 loop is CSVESKGAGANVLTF. Here the CDR3 DNA reads TGCAGCGTTGAAAGTAAGGGGGCTGGGGCCAACGTCCTGACTTTC. This rearrangement joins TRBV29-1 to TRBJ2-6; tentative D call: TRBD1 (6 bases). V lost 2 bases and J lost 2, with 10 bases in between. The CDR3 runs 15 residues. The germline V gene encodes CDR1 SQVTM and CDR2 ANQGSEA.

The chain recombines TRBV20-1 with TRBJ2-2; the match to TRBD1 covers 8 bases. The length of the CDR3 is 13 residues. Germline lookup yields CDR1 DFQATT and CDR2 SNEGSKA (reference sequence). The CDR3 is CSVPGQVAGELFF. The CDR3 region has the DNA TGCAGCGTCCCGGGACAGGTGGCCGGGGAGCTGTTTTTT.

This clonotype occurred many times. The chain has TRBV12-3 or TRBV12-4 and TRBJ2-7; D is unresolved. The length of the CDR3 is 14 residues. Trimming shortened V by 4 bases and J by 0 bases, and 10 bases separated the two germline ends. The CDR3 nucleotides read TGTGCCAGCAGTTCCCCGACGGTCTCCTACGAGCAGTACTTC. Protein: CASSSPTVSYEQYF.

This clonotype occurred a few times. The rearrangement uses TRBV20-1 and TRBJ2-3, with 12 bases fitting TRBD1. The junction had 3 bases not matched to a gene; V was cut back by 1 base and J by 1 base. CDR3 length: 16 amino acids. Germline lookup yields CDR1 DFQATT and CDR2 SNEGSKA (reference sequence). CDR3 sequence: CSARGDRGLGTDTQYF. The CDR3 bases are TGCAGTGCTAGAGGGGACAGGGGGCTAGGCACAGATACGCAGTATTTT.

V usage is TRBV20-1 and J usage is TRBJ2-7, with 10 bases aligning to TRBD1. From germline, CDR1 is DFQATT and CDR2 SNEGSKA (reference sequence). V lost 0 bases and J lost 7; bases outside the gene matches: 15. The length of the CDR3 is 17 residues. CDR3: CSARDLHFSGQGWEQYF. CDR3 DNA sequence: TGCAGTGCTAGAGATTTGCATTTTTCGGGACAGGGGTGGGAGCAGTACTTC.

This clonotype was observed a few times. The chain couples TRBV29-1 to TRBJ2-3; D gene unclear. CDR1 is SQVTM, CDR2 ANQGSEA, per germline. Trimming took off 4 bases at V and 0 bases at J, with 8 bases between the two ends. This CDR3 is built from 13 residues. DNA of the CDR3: TGCAGCGTTGTAGAGACTAGCACAGATACGCAGTATTTT. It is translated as CSVVETSTDTQYF.